This TCR beta chain was recovered during a study of T cells in Graves' hyperthyroidism and ophthalmopathy. Note on this clonotype: The junction differs from germline at one of its ends, possibly a read error.

From RNA transcripts, TCR beta CDR3 regions were amplified. The HTBI primer set drove a first-round RT-PCR of the TCR CDR3. TCRdb re-called the multiplex PCR reads with MiXCR, one entry per CDR3 protein. The sample has around 56,000 distinct CDR3 sequences; roughly 50% are singletons. Looked up from germline, CDR1 is SNHLY and CDR2 is FYNNEI. There are 12 residues in the CDR3. This clonotype was obtained from a woman in her thirties with Graves' ophthalmopathy. Material for sequencing was blood. The chain is built from TRBV2 and TRBJ2-3, with a weak D call TRBD2 (5 bases). CDR3 region: CGSSGRGDTQYF. As DNA, the CDR3 is TGTGGCAGCAGCGGTCGAGGGGATACGCAGTATTTT.